Below, 30 T cell receptor beta chains from the same sample are listed, as sequenced in a study of shared clonotypes between healthy human individuals. The assay was immunoSEQ multiplex PCR, and TCRdb's table has in-frame clones only and misses some. The data hold around 980,000 clones, with around three quarters observed a single time. The sample was memory CD4+ T cells from PBMCs. The sample's subset: CD45RA-negative fraction. These receptors came from a man in his late teens or twenties in good health. Some clones in this sample may be carry-over from other donors' samples.

J is TRBJ2-3 and V is TRBV6-4; no definite D call. The germline V gene has CDR1 MRHNA and CDR2 SNTAGT. The CDR3 is 13 amino acids. V gave up 2 bases and J gave up 6 bases, with 9 bases separating them. The CDR3 protein is CASSDQFADTQYF. The DNA of the CDR3 is TGTGCCAGCAGTGACCAGTTCGCGGATACGCAGTATTTT.

This chain links TRBV18 with TRBJ2-7; perhaps TRBD2 as D (5 bases). Trimming cost V 3 bases and J 7 bases, with 13 bases left between them. CDR3 length equals 13 residues. Germline V CDR1 and CDR2: KGHSH, LQKENI. The CDR3 spells CASSPYGVGEQYF. CDR3 in DNA: TGTGCCAGCTCACCCTACGGGGTTGGGGAGCAGTACTTC. Complete variable domain (other parts from reference TRBV18 and TRBJ2-7): NAGVMQNPRHLVRRRGQEARLRCSPMKGHSHVYWYRQLPEEGLKFMVYLQKENIIDESGMPKERFSAEFPKEGPSILRIQQVVRGDSAAYFCASSPYGVGEQYFGPGTRLTVT.

J is TRBJ2-7 and V is TRBV7-9; D could derive from TRBD1 or TRBD2 (5 bases each). Looked up from germline, CDR1 is SEHNR and CDR2 is FQNEAQ (reference sequence). The CDR3 loop spans 13 amino acids. With 0 bases removed from V and 6 bases from J, the gap between germline ends came to 9 bases. DNA for the CDR3: TGTGCCAGCAGCTTAGCAGGGGACGGCGAGCAGTACTTC. Residues: CASSLAGDGEQYF.

Regarding this clone: This CDR3 is missing its conserved last phenylalanine or tryptophan, likely due to a read error. The rearrangement links TRBV29-1 to TRBJ1-1; perhaps TRBD1 as D (6 bases). Per germline, CDR1 SQVTM and CDR2 ANQGSEA. Trimming removed 6 bases at V and 0 bases at J, with 14 bases between. The CDR3 runs to 14 residues. CDR3 protein: CSVRGQFMNTEAFL. The CDR3 DNA sequence: TGCAGCGTCCGCGGACAGTTCATGAACACTGAAGCTTTCTTA.

The chain recombines TRBV7-9 with TRBJ2-7; no reliable D call. The ends were cut back, 0 bases at V and 1 base at J, with 7 bases in the middle. The CDR3 sequence is 14 residues long. Germline CDR1 reads SEHNR; CDR2 reads FQNEAQ (reference sequence). CDR3 nucleotide sequence: TGTGCCAGCAGCTTAGCTCACAGTTCCTACGAGCAGTACTTC. This codes for CASSLAHSSYEQYF. The entire variable domain, with the rest obtained from reference TRBV7-9 and TRBJ2-7, is as follows: DTGVSQNPRHKITKRGQNVTFRCDPISEHNRLYWYRQTLGQGPEFLTYFQNEAQLEKSRLLSDRFSAERPKGSFSTLEIQRTEQGDSAMYLCASSLAHSSYEQYFGPGTRLTVT.

The V gene is TRBV7-8, the J gene TRBJ1-1, with D unclear. CDR3 length: 16 residues. Germline CDR1 and CDR2: SGHVS and FQNEAQ. V lost 2 bases and J 11 bases, leaving 24 bases between the germline ends. This chain's CDR3 is CASSLNPRVAQQQAFF. The CDR3 DNA is TGTGCCAGCAGCTTAAATCCCCGGGTGGCCCAGCAGCAGGCTTTCTTT.

The chain is built from TRBV5-1 and TRBJ2-7; TRBD2 aligns across 13 bases. Germline V gene sequence: CDR1 SGHRS, CDR2 YFSETQ. The CDR3 has 16 amino acids. J was trimmed by 5 bases and V by 3 bases; bases with no gene match: 8. The CDR3 here is CASSSSRGLAGNEQYF. CDR3 DNA sequence: TGCGCCAGCAGCTCCTCCCGGGGACTAGCGGGAAACGAGCAGTACTTC.

J is TRBJ2-7 and V is TRBV2; 10 bases map to TRBD1. Losses at the gene ends were 5 bases for V and 3 bases for J; bases not matched to a gene: 4. Germline assignment: CDR1 SNHLY and CDR2 FYNNEI. The CDR3 runs 14 residues. This chain's CDR3 is CASSRDRGHYEQYF. The CDR3 DNA follows: TGTGCCAGCAGTCGGGACAGGGGACACTACGAGCAGTACTTC.

The rearrangement joins TRBV7-3 to TRBJ1-1; 10 bases are a match to TRBD1. CDR3 length: 14 amino acids. The V gene's germline CDR1 is SGHTA and CDR2 FQGTGA. The V gene end was trimmed by 6 bases and the J gene end by 2 bases; junction bases not matched to a gene: 3. The CDR3 protein is CASRKTGGNTEAFF. CDR3 DNA: TGTGCCAGCAGAAAGACAGGGGGCAACACTGAAGCTTTCTTT.

The CDR3 spells CASTGNEETQYF. CDR3 sequence (DNA): TGTGCCAGCACAGGGAACGAAGAGACCCAGTACTTC. The V call is TRBV2, the J call TRBJ2-5, with a possible D match to TRBD1 (5 bases). V gave up 7 bases and J gave up 3 bases, with 9 bases separating them. This CDR3 region has 12 residues. Per the germline V gene, CDR1 is SNHLY and CDR2 is FYNNEI.

The gene calls are TRBV30 and TRBJ2-5; 10 bases are a match to TRBD2. Germline V gene lookup returns CDR1 GTSNPN and CDR2 SVGIG (reference sequence). With 3 bases clipped from V and 2 bases from J, the junction kept 6 bases outside the gene matches. The CDR3 length is 15 residues. Here the CDR3 DNA reads TGTGCCTGGAGATCGAGCGGGAGGGTACAAGAGACCCAGTACTTC. It is translated as CAWRSSGRVQETQYF.

The rearrangement uses TRBV6-5 and TRBJ1-1; tentative D call: TRBD1 (5 bases). Germline assignment: CDR1 MNHEY and CDR2 SVGAGI. With 2 bases removed from V and 0 bases from J, the gap between germline ends came to 10 bases. The CDR3 is made up of 15 amino acids. The CDR3 here is CASSYGGGMNTEAFF. In DNA, the CDR3 is TGTGCCAGCAGTTACGGCGGGGGGATGAACACTGAAGCTTTCTTT.

V and J are TRBV18 and TRBJ2-7, with 10 bases lining up with TRBD1. From germline, CDR1 is KGHSH and CDR2 LQKENI. Losses at the gene ends were 8 bases for V and 2 bases for J; bases not matched to a gene: 9. This CDR3 is built from 15 residues. CDR3 sequence (DNA): TGTGCCAGCGCCCTGGACAGGGGGGATGCCTACGAGCAGTACTTC. This sequence encodes CASALDRGDAYEQYF. Together with reference TRBV18 and TRBJ2-7, the CDR3 gives the full variable domain: NAGVMQNPRHLVRRRGQEARLRCSPMKGHSHVYWYRQLPEEGLKFMVYLQKENIIDESGMPKERFSAEFPKEGPSILRIQQVVRGDSAAYFCASALDRGDAYEQYFGPGTRLTVT.

The V call is TRBV18, the J call TRBJ2-1; D is tentatively TRBD1 or TRBD2 (6 bases each). Trimming took 2 bases from V and 10 from J, leaving 21 bases between them. The CDR3 contains 16 residues. The V gene's germline CDR1 is KGHSH and CDR2 LQKENI. The CDR3 protein is CASSPGSGGGFQEQFF. The CDR3 DNA follows: TGTGCCAGCTCACCAGGGTCCGGGGGCGGGTTCCAGGAGCAGTTCTTC.

The chain uses TRBV5-1 and TRBJ2-7; 11 bases agree with TRBD1. The CDR3 is made up of 15 amino acids. J was trimmed by 7 bases and V by 2 bases; bases with no gene match: 8. CDR1 SGHRS and CDR2 YFSETQ come from the germline V gene. The CDR3 region is CASSFGQGAGEEQYF. CDR3 DNA sequence: TGCGCCAGCAGCTTCGGACAGGGGGCGGGAGAGGAGCAGTACTTC. The whole variable domain, filled in from reference TRBV5-1 and TRBJ2-7, reads KAGVTQTPRYLIKTRGQQVTLSCSPISGHRSVSWYQQTPGQGLQFLFEYFSETQRNKGNFPGRFSGRQFSNSRSEMNVSTLELGDSALYLCASSFGQGAGEEQYFGPGTRLTVT.

Details on this clone: It may be a read error: a sequence one base away is much more abundant. The chain uses TRBV6-1 and TRBJ1-5; D remains ambiguous. Trimming took 3 bases from V and 4 from J, leaving 4 bases between them. CDR1 and CDR2 (germline): MNHNS, SASEGT. The CDR3 runs 12 residues. The CDR3 nucleotides read TGTGCCAGCAGTGATGGGAATCAGCCCCAGCATTTT. Translating gives CASSDGNQPQHF.

The rearrangement links TRBV5-1 to TRBJ1-2; no definite D call. Trimming cost V 7 bases and J 0 bases, with 10 bases left between them. Germline V lookup: CDR1 SGHRS, CDR2 YFSETQ. The CDR3 totals 13 residues. CDR3 in amino acids: CASGLSPNYGYTF. For the CDR3, the DNA is TGCGCCAGCGGGCTTAGCCCTAACTATGGCTACACCTTC.

This chain links TRBV5-4 with TRBJ1-6, with D possibly TRBD1 on 5 matching bases. V lost 1 base to trimming and J lost 7 bases, with 9 bases between them. This CDR3 comprises 14 residues. Per the germline V gene, CDR1 is SGHNT and CDR2 is YYREEE (reference sequence). CDR3: CASSLQGTNSPLHF. In DNA, the CDR3 is TGTGCCAGCAGCTTGCAGGGTACCAATTCACCCCTCCACTTT.

CDR3 sequence (DNA): TGTGCCAGCAGCTCCACCGGGGGACTAGCGGAATCCTACAATGAGCAGTTCTTC. It translates to CASSSTGGLAESYNEQFF. The gene calls are TRBV7-9 and TRBJ2-1; 11 bases line up with TRBD2. J gave up 1 base and V 4 bases, and 9 bases lay outside the gene matches. The CDR3 is made up of 18 amino acids. The germline V gene has CDR1 SEHNR and CDR2 FQNEAQ (reference sequence).

The chain combines TRBV28 with TRBJ2-7; a possible D gene is TRBD2 (6 bases). This CDR3 spans 14 amino acids. The ends were cut back, 7 bases at V and 0 bases at J, with 13 bases in the middle. The germline gives CDR1 MDHEN, CDR2 SYDVKM. CDR3 DNA sequence: TGTGCCAGCAAGGCAGGACTAAGCTCCTACGAGCAGTACTTC. This translates into CASKAGLSSYEQYF.

A few counts support this clone. The same CDR3 can be traced to other DNA sequences in this sample. This rearrangement joins TRBV4-2 to TRBJ2-1, with 10 bases identical to TRBD2. This CDR3 is built from 19 residues. CDR1 and CDR2 from the germline V gene are LGHNA and YNFKEQ. Trimming removed 0 bases from V and 0 bases from J; junction bases left unmatched: 8. The CDR3 nucleotides read TGTGCCAGCAGCCAAGATAGGGGACTAGCGTTGAGCTCCTACAATGAGCAGTTCTTC. Translated, it gives CASSQDRGLALSSYNEQFF.

The chain carries TRBV18 and TRBJ2-1; TRBD1 agrees at 10 bases. The germline gives CDR1 KGHSH, CDR2 LQKENI. V was pared by 5 bases and J by 6 bases, with 7 bases of the junction left unmatched. The CDR3 consists of 15 residues. The CDR3 bases are TGTGCCAGCTCAGCCCGGGACAGGGGTGTCAATGAGCAGTTCTTC. Its protein product is CASSARDRGVNEQFF. Variable domain in full (rest from reference TRBV18 and TRBJ2-1): NAGVMQNPRHLVRRRGQEARLRCSPMKGHSHVYWYRQLPEEGLKFMVYLQKENIIDESGMPKERFSAEFPKEGPSILRIQQVVRGDSAAYFCASSARDRGVNEQFFGPGTRLTVL.

As for this clone: The sample contains more than one DNA sequence encoding this CDR3. J is TRBJ2-1 and V is TRBV7-2; tentatively, D is TRBD2 (6 bases). Germline assignment: CDR1 SGHTA and CDR2 FQGNSA. CDR3 length equals 14 residues. Trimming removed 4 bases at V and 3 bases at J, with 10 bases between. CDR3 sequence: CASSSLAGYNEQFF. DNA of the CDR3: TGTGCCAGCAGCTCACTAGCTGGCTACAATGAGCAGTTCTTC.

The genes are TRBV7-2 and TRBJ1-2; no reliable D call. The CDR3 runs to 13 residues. V was shortened by 3 bases and J by 0 bases, with 5 bases between the two germline ends. Germline loops: CDR1 SGHTA, CDR2 FQGNSA. The CDR3 DNA is TGTGCCAGCAGCTTTTCCCCTAACTATGGCTACACCTTC. Translation: CASSFSPNYGYTF. The full variable domain, with the rest looked up from reference TRBV7-2 and TRBJ1-2, is GAGVSQSPSNKVTEKGKDVELRCDPISGHTALYWYRQSLGQGLEFLIYFQGNSAPDKSGLPSDRFSAERTGGSVSTLTIQRTQQEDSAVYLCASSFSPNYGYTFGSGTRLTVV.

The CDR3 here is CASSSTWGGKTQYF. CDR3 sequence (DNA): TGTGCCAGCAGTTCCACTTGGGGGGGAAAGACCCAGTACTTC. The chain uses TRBV28 and TRBJ2-5; TRBD2 matches at 7 bases. Germline CDR1 MDHEN, CDR2 SYDVKM. The CDR3 extends over 14 amino acids. With V trimmed by 4 bases and J by 6 bases, 8 bases remained unmatched.

The rearrangement uses TRBV7-2 and TRBJ2-3; D perhaps matches TRBD2 (6 bases). This CDR3 is built from 13 residues. The ends were cut back, 6 bases at V and 4 bases at J, with 11 bases in the middle. Germline CDR1 reads SGHTA; CDR2 reads FQGNSA. The CDR3 region has the DNA TGTGCCAGCAGTGAGGGCGGGGCAGATACGCAGTATTTT. This codes for CASSEGGADTQYF.

The V and J genes are TRBV13 and TRBJ2-5, with D tentatively TRBD1 (7 bases). V lost 5 bases, J lost 7 bases, and 20 bases lay in between. There are 15 residues in the CDR3. The germline CDR1 and CDR2 sequences are PRHDT and FYEKMQ (reference sequence). CDR3 residues: CASSALRGKGGTQYF. As DNA, the CDR3 is TGTGCCAGCAGCGCCCTCAGGGGGAAGGGAGGGACCCAGTACTTC.

The chain employs TRBV6-6 and TRBJ2-7; 7 bases are shared with TRBD1. The V gene end was trimmed by 10 bases and the J gene end by 0 bases; junction bases not matched to a gene: 12. This CDR3 region has 15 residues. The germline gives CDR1 MNHNY, CDR2 SVGAGI (reference sequence). The DNA for the CDR3 is TGTGCCACCGCCACTTTGACAGGGCGCTCCTACGAGCAGTACTTC. Translated, it gives CATATLTGRSYEQYF.

On this clone: This may arise from a read error, as a much more abundant clone is one base away. The chain recombines TRBV28 with TRBJ1-1, with D unclear. The CDR3 has 12 residues. The germline V gene encodes CDR1 MDHEN and CDR2 SYDVKM. DNA of the CDR3: TGTGCCCACCGCGGCCAGTATAGTGAAGCTCTCTTT. Amino acids: CAHRGQYSEALF.

This chain uses TRBV2 with TRBJ1-2, with D possibly matching TRBD1 (5 bases). The CDR3 consists of 15 residues. Germline V lookup: CDR1 SNHLY, CDR2 FYNNEI. Trimming removed 6 bases from V and 4 bases from J, with 18 bases in between. CDR3 residues: CASRKYRDPLYGYTF. The CDR3 DNA sequence: TGTGCCAGCAGAAAATACCGGGACCCCCTCTATGGCTACACCTTC.